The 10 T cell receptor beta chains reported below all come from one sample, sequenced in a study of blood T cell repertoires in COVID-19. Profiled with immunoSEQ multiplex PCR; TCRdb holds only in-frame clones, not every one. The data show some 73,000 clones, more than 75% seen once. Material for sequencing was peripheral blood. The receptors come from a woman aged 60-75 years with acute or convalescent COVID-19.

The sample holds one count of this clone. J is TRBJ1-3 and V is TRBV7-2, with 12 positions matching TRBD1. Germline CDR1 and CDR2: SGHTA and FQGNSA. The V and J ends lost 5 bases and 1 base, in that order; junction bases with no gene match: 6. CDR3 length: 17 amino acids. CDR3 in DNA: TGTGCCAGCAGCGCGGGACAGGGGGCGCCGTCTGGAAACACCATATATTTT. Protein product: CASSAGQGAPSGNTIYF. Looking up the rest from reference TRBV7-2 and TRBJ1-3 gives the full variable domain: GAGVSQSPSNKVTEKGKDVELRCDPISGHTALYWYRQSLGQGLEFLIYFQGNSAPDKSGLPSDRFSAERTGGSVSTLTIQRTQQEDSAVYLCASSAGQGAPSGNTIYFGEGSWLTVV.

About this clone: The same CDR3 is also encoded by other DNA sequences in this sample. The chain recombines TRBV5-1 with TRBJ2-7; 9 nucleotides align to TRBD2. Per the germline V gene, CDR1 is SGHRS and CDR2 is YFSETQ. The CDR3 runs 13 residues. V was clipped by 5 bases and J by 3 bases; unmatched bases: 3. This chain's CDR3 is CASSLRGGYEQYF. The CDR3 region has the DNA TGCGCCAGCAGTCTGCGGGGGGGCTACGAGCAGTACTTC.

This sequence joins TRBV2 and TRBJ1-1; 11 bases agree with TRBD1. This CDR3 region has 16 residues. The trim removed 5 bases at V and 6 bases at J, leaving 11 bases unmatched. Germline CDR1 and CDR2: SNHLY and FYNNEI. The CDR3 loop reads CASSRRDRGFGAEAFF. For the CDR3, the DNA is TGTGCCAGCAGTCGCCGGGACAGGGGGTTTGGCGCTGAAGCTTTCTTT.

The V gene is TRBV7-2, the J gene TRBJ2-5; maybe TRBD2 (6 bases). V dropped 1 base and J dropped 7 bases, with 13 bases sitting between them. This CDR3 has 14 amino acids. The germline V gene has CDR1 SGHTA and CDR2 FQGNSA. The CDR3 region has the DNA TGTGCCAGCAGCTTAGGGGGGGAGCAGCGGACCCAGTACTTC. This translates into CASSLGGEQRTQYF. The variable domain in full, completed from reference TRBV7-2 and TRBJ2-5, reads GAGVSQSPSNKVTEKGKDVELRCDPISGHTALYWYRQSLGQGLEFLIYFQGNSAPDKSGLPSDRFSAERTGGSVSTLTIQRTQQEDSAVYLCASSLGGEQRTQYFGPGTRLLVL.

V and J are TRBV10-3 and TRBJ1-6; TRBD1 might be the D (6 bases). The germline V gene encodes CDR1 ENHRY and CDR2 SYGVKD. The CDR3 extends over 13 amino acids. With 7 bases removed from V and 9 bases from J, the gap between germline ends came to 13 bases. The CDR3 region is CAIIQGRSSPLHF. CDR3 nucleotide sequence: TGTGCCATCATACAGGGCAGGAGTTCACCCCTCCACTTT.

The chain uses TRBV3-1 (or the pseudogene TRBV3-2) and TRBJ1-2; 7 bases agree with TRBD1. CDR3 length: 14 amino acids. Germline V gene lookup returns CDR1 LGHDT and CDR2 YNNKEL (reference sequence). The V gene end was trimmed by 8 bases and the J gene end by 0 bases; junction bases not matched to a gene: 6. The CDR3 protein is CASGGQATNYGYTF. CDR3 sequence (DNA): TGTGCCAGCGGAGGACAGGCCACTAACTATGGCTACACCTTC.

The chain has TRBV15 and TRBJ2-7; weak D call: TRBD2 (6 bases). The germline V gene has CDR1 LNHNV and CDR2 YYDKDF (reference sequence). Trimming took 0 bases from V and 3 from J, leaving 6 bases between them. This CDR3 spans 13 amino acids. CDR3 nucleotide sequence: TGTGCCACCAGCAGAGAGGGGGGCTACGAGCAGTACTTC. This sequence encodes CATSREGGYEQYF.

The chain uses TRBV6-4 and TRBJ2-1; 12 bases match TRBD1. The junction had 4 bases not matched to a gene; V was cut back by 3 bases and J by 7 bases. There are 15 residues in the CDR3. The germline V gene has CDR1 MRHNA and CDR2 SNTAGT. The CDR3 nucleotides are TGTGCCAGCAGTGAGGGACAGGGGGCCTTGAATGAGCAGTTCTTC. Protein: CASSEGQGALNEQFF.

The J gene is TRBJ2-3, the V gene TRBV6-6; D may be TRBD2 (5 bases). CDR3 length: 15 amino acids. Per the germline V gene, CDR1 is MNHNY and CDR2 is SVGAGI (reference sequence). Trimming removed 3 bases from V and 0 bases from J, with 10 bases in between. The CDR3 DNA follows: TGTGCCAGCAGTTATATCCTAGCAAGCACAGATACGCAGTATTTT. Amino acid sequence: CASSYILASTDTQYF.

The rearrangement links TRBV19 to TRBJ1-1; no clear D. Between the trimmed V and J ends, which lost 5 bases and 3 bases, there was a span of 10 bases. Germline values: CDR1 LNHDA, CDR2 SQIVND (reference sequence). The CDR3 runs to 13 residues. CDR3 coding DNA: TGTGCCAGTAGTGCCCGTCGGGACACTGAAGCTTTCTTT. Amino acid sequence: CASSARRDTEAFF.